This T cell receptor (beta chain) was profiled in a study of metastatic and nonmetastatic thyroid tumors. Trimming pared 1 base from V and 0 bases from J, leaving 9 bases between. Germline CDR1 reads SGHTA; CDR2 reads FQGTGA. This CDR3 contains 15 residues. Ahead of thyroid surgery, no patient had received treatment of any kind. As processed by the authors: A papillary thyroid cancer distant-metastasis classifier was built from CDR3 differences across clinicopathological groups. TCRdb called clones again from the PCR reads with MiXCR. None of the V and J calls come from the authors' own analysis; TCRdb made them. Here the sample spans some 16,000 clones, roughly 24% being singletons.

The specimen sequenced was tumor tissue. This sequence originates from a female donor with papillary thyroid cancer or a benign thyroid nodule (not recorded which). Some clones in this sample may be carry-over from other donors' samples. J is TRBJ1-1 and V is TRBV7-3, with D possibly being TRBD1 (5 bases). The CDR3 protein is CASSLMGQMNTEAFF. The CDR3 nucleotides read TGTGCCAGCAGCTTAATGGGGCAGATGAACACTGAAGCTTTCTTT. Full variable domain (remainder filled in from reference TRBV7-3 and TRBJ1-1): GAGVSQTPSNKVTEKGKYVELRCDPISGHTALYWYRQSLGQGPEFLIYFQGTGAADDSGLPNDRFFAVRPEGSVSTLKIQRTERGDSAVYLCASSLMGQMNTEAFFGQGTRLTVV.